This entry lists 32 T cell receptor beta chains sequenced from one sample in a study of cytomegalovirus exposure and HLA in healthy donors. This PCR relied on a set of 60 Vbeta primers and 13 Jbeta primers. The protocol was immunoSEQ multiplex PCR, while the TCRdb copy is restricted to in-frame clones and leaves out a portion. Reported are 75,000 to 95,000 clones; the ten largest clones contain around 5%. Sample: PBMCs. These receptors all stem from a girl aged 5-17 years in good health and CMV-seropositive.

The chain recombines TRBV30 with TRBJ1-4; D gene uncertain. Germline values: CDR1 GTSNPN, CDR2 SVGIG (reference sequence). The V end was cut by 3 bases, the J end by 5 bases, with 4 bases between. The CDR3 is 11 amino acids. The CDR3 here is CAWSGNEKLFF. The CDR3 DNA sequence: TGTGCCTGGAGCGGGAATGAAAAACTGTTTTTT.

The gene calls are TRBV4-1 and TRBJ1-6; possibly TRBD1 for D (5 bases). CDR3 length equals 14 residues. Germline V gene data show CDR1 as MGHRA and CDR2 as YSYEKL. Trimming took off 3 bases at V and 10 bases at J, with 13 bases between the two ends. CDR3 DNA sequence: TGCGCCAGCAGCCACTACCAGGGTGGCTCACCCCTCCACTTT. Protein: CASSHYQGGSPLHF.

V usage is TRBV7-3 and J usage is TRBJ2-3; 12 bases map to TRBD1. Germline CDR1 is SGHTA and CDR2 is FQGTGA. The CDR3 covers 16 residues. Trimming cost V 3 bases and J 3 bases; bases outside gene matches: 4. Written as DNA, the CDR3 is TGTGCCAGCAGCTTTGTGGGACAGGGGGCGACAGATACGCAGTATTTT. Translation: CASSFVGQGATDTQYF.

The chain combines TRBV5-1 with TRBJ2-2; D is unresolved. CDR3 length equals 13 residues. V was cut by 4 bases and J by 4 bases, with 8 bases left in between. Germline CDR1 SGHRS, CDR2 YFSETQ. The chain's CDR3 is CASSATATGELFF. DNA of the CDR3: TGCGCCAGCAGCGCCACAGCCACCGGGGAGCTGTTTTTT.

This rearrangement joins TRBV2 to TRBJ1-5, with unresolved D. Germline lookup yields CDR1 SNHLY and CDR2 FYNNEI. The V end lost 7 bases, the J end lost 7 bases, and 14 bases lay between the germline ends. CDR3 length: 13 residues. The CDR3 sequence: CASTAGSVQPQHF. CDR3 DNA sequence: TGTGCCAGCACCGCAGGTTCCGTCCAGCCCCAGCATTTT.

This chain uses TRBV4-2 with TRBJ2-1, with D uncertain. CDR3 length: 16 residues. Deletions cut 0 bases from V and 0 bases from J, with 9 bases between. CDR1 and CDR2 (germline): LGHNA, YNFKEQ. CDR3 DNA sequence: TGTGCCAGCAGCCAAGAGTGGCTCAACTCCTACAATGAGCAGTTCTTC. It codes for CASSQEWLNSYNEQFF.

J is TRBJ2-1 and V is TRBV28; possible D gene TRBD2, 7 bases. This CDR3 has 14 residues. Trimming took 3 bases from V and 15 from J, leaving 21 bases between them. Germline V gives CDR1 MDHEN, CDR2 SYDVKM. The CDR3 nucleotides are TGTGCCAGCAGTTTGAGGGGGGGTGACCCGAGGGGGTTCTTC. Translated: CASSLRGGDPRGFF.

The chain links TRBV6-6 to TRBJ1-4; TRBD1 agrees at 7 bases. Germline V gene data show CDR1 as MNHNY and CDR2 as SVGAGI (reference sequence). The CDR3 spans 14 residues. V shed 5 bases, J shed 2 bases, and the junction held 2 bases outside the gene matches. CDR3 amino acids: CASSRRGTNEKLFF. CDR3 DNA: TGTGCCAGCAGTCGCAGGGGGACTAATGAAAAACTGTTTTTT.

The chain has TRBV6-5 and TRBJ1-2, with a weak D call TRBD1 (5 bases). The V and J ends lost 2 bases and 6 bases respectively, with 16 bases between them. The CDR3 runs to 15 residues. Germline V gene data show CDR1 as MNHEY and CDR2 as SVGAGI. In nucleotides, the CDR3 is TGTGCCAGCAGTTACAAACTGGAGGGGTTTCATGGCTACACCTTC. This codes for CASSYKLEGFHGYTF.

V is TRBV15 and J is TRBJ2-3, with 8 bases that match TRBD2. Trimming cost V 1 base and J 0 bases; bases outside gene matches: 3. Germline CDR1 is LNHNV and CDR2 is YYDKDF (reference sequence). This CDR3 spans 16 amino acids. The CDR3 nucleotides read TGTGCCACCAGCAGAGGACTAGCGACTAGCACAGATACGCAGTATTTT. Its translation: CATSRGLATSTDTQYF.

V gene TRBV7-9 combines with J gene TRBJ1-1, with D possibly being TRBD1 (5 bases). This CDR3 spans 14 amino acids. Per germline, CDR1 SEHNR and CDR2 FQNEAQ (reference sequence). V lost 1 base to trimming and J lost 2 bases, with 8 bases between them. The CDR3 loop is CASSLVQGNTEAFF. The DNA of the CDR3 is TGTGCCAGCAGCTTAGTGCAGGGTAACACTGAAGCTTTCTTT.

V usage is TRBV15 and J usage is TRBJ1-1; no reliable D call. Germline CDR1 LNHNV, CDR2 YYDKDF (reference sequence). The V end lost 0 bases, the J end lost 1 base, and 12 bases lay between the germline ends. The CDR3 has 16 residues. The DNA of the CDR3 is TGTGCCACCAGCAGAGATACGTTGCAGGCGAACACTGAAGCTTTCTTT. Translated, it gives CATSRDTLQANTEAFF.

CDR3 sequence (DNA): TGTGCCAGCAGTTTCCGGCGGGGCAATGAGGAAAAACTGTTTTTT. Protein: CASSFRRGNEEKLFF. The chain has TRBV6-1 and TRBJ1-4, with D maybe TRBD1 (5 bases). The length of the CDR3 is 15 residues. Looked up from germline, CDR1 is MNHNS and CDR2 is SASEGT. V gave up 5 bases and J gave up 8 bases, with 18 bases separating them.

CDR3 in DNA: TGTGCCAGCAGCCAGGCGGGGGGGGCAGATACGCAGTATTTT. As protein: CASSQAGGADTQYF. The chain employs TRBV14 and TRBJ2-3; 9 positions agree with TRBD2. The ends lost 3 bases at V and 4 bases at J; junction bases unmatched: 2. The CDR3 loop spans 14 amino acids. Germline CDR1 and CDR2: SGHDN and FVKESK.

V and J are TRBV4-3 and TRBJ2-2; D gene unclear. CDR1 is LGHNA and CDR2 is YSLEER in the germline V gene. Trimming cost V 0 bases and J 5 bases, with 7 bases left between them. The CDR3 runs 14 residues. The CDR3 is CASSQDSTTGELFF. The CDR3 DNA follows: TGCGCCAGCAGCCAAGATAGCACGACCGGGGAGCTGTTTTTT.

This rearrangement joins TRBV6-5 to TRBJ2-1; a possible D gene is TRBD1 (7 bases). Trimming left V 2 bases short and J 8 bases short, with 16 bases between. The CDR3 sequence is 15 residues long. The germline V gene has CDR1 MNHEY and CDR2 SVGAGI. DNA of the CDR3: TGTGCCAGCAGTTACAGGCCAGGGGGGTCCCATGAGCAGTTCTTC. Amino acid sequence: CASSYRPGGSHEQFF.

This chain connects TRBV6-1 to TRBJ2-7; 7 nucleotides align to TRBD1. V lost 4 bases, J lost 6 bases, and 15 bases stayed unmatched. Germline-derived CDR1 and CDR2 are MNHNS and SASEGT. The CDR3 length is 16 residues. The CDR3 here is CASSGRPTGAQAEQYV. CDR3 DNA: TGTGCCAGCAGTGGACGACCAACAGGGGCTCAGGCCGAGCAGTACGTC.

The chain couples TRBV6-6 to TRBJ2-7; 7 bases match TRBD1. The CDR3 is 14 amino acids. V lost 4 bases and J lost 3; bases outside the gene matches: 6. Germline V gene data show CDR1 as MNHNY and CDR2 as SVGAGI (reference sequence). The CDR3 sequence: CASSWLAGGYEQYV. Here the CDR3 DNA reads TGTGCCAGCAGTTGGCTCGCAGGGGGCTACGAGCAGTACGTC.

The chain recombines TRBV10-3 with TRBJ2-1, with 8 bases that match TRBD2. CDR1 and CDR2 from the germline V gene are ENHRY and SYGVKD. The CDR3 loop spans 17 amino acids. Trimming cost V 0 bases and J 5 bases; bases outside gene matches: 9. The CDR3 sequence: CAISESGAGEYDNEQFF. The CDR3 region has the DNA TGTGCCATCAGTGAGTCAGGAGCGGGGGAATACGACAATGAGCAGTTCTTC.

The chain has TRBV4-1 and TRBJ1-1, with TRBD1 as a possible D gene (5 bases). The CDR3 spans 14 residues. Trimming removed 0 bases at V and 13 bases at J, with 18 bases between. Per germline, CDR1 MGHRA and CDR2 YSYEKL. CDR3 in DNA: TGCGCCAGCAGCCAAGACCTCCTCGGGGGAGGTGATTTCTTT. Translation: CASSQDLLGGGDFF.

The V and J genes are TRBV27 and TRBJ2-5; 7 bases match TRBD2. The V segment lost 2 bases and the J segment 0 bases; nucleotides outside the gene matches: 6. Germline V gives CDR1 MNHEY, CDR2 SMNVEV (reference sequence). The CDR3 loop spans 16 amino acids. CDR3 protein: CASSLGGGANQETQYF. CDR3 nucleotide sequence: TGTGCCAGCAGTTTAGGGGGGGGAGCCAACCAAGAGACCCAGTACTTC.

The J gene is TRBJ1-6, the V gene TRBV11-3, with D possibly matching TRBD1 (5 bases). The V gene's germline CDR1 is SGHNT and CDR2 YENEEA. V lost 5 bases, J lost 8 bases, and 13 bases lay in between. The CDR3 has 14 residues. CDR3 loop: CASSRRASDSPLHF. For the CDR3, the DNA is TGTGCCAGCAGCCGCAGGGCTTCCGATTCACCCCTCCACTTT. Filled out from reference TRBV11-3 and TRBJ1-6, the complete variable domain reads EAGVVQSPRYKIIEKKQPVAFWCNPISGHNTLYWYLQNLGQGPELLIRYENEEAVDDSQLPKDRFSAERLKGVDSTLKIQPAELGDSAVYLCASSRRASDSPLHFGNGTRLTVT.

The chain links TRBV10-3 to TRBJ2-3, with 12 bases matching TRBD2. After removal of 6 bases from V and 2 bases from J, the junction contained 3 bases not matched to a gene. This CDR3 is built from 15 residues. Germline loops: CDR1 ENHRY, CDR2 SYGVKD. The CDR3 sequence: CAIRGLAGNTDTQYF. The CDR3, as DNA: TGTGCCATCAGAGGACTAGCGGGGAACACAGATACGCAGTATTTT.

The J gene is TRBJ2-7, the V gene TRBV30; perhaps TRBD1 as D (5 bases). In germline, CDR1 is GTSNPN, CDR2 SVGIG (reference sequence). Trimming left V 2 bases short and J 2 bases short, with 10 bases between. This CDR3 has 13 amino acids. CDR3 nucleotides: TGTGCCTGGAGTCAGGGTGCCGCCTACGAGCAGTACGTC. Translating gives CAWSQGAAYEQYV.

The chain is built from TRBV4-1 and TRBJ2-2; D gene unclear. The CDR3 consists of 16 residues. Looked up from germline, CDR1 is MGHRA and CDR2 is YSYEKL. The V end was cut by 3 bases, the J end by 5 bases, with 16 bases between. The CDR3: CASSHEPQVLTGELFF. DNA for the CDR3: TGCGCCAGCAGCCACGAGCCTCAGGTTCTGACCGGGGAGCTGTTTTTT.

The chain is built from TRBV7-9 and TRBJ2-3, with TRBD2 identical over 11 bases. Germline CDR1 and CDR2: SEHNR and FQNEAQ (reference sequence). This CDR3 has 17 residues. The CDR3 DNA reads TGTGCTATCCAGGTGGCGGGACTAGCGGATATCACAGATACGCAGTATTTT. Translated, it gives CAIQVAGLADITDTQYF. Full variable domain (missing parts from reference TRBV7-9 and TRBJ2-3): DTGVSQNPRHKITKRGQNVTFRCDPISEHNRLYWYRQTLGQGPEFLTYFQNEAQLEKSRLLSDRFSAERPKGSFSTLEIQRTEQGDSAMYLCAIQVAGLADITDTQYFGPGTRLTVL.

The CDR3 region is CASSQEVSGGTDTQYF. The CDR3 region has the DNA TGCGCCAGCAGCCAAGAAGTAAGCGGGGGCACAGATACGCAGTATTTT. V usage is TRBV4-3 and J usage is TRBJ2-3, with 7 bases matching TRBD2. Germline CDR1 LGHNA, CDR2 YSLEER. V was pared by 0 bases and J by 1 base, with 4 bases of the junction left unmatched. CDR3 length: 16 residues.

The CDR3 spells CASMRGQTNEKLFF. The CDR3, as DNA: TGTGCCAGCATGCGAGGGCAGACTAATGAAAAACTGTTTTTT. The V gene is TRBV6-5, the J gene TRBJ1-4; D is unresolved. Germline V gene data show CDR1 as MNHEY and CDR2 as SVGAGI. This CDR3 has 14 amino acids. V lost 7 bases, J lost 2 bases, and 11 bases lay in between.

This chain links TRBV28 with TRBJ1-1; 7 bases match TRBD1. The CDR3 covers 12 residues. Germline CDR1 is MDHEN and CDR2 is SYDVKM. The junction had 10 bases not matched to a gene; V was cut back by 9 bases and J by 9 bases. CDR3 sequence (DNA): TGTGCCAGTGAACCGGGACAGCGAAAAGCTTTCTTT. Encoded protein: CASEPGQRKAFF. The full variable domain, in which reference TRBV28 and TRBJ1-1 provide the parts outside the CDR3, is DVKVTQSSRYLVKRTGEKVFLECVQDMDHENMFWYRQDPGLGLRLIYFSYDVKMKEKGDIPEGYSVSREKKERFSLILESASTNQTSMYLCASEPGQRKAFFGQGTRLTVV.

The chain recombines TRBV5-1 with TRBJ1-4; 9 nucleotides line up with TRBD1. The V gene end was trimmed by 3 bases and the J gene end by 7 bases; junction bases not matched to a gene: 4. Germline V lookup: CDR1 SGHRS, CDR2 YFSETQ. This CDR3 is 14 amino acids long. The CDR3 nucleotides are TGCGCCAGCAGCTGGGACAGGGCCTCTGAAAAACTGTTTTTT. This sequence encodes CASSWDRASEKLFF.

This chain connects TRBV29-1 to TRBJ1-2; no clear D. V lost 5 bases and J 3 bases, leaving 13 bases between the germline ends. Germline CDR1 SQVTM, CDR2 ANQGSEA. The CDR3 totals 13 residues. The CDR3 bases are TGCAGCGTTCTAAGCGCTTTGGACTATGGCTACACCTTC. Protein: CSVLSALDYGYTF.

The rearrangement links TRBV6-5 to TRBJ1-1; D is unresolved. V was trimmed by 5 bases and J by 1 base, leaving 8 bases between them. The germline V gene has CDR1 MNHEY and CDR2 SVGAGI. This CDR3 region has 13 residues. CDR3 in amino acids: CASSPHTNTEAFF. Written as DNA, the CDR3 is TGTGCCAGCAGTCCCCACACGAACACTGAAGCTTTCTTT.